These 16 T cell receptor beta chains originate from one sample sequenced in a study of shared clonotypes between healthy human individuals. Libraries were prepared by immunoSEQ multiplex PCR; TCRdb keeps only in-frame clonotypes and omits some of them. The data hold 2,100,000 or so clones, with under 97% observed a single time. The sequenced sample consisted of naive CD4+ T cells sorted from blood. Subset indicated: CD45RA+ positively selected. Receptors were obtained from a man between 18 and 29 years old in good health.

V and J are TRBV7-2 and TRBJ2-3; no clear D gene. V lost 1 base, J lost 2 bases, and 7 bases lay in between. Germline assignment: CDR1 SGHTA and CDR2 FQGNSA. This CDR3 has 14 amino acids. Written as DNA, the CDR3 is TGTGCCAGCAGCTTAGTGCCCCTCACAGATACGCAGTATTTT. Its translation: CASSLVPLTDTQYF.

The rearrangement uses TRBV2 and TRBJ2-2; D tentatively reads TRBD1 or TRBD2 (5 bases each). The CDR3 sequence is 13 residues long. Germline V gene sequence: CDR1 SNHLY, CDR2 FYNNEI. The V and J ends lost 7 bases and 4 bases respectively, with 10 bases between them. CDR3 sequence (DNA): TGTGCCAGCAAAGTGGGACCCACCGGGGAGCTGTTTTTT. Its protein product is CASKVGPTGELFF.

Here the CDR3 DNA reads TGTGCTAGTGGTTTGGGTAGGGATCATTCGGACAGGGGCACTGGAAACACCATATATTTT. This codes for CASGLGRDHSDRGTGNTIYF. V is TRBV12-5 and J is TRBJ1-3; 9 bases line up with TRBD1. The CDR3 covers 20 residues. Germline CDR1 and CDR2: LGHNT and FRNRAP. V shed 1 base, J shed 2 bases, and the junction held 15 bases outside the gene matches.

This chain joins TRBV27 and TRBJ1-1; no reliable D call. CDR3 length: 13 amino acids. V shed 4 bases and J shed 2 bases, with 8 bases lying between them. Germline values: CDR1 MNHEY, CDR2 SMNVEV (reference sequence). CDR3 bases: TGTGCCAGCAGTTCTTCCCTAAACACTGAAGCTTTCTTT. Residues: CASSSSLNTEAFF.

V gene TRBV4-1 combines with J gene TRBJ2-7, with a tentative D call TRBD2 (6 bases). The CDR3 totals 16 residues. V lost 4 bases and J 0 bases, leaving 16 bases between the germline ends. Germline V gives CDR1 MGHRA, CDR2 YSYEKL. The CDR3 DNA sequence: TGCGCCAGCAGCCCCTCTGGAGGGTTTTACTCCTACGAGCAGTACTTC. This gives the protein CASSPSGGFYSYEQYF.

This chain connects TRBV6-5 to TRBJ2-7; D not resolved. V dropped 7 bases and J dropped 6 bases, with 10 bases sitting between them. Germline lookup yields CDR1 MNHEY and CDR2 SVGAGI. The CDR3 spans 11 residues. This chain's CDR3 is CASTVVSEQYF. CDR3 sequence (DNA): TGTGCCAGCACCGTCGTCTCCGAGCAGTACTTC.

V is TRBV4-3 and J is TRBJ1-1, with TRBD1 identical over 11 bases. The CDR3 length is 15 residues. From germline, CDR1 is LGHNA and CDR2 YSLEER. V shed 1 base, J shed 3 bases, and the junction held 1 base outside the gene matches. The CDR3 loop is CASSQGTGGYTEAFF. The CDR3 DNA follows: TGCGCCAGCAGCCAAGGGACAGGGGGCTACACTGAAGCTTTCTTT.

V and J are TRBV2 and TRBJ2-2, with 7 bases that match TRBD1. The germline V gene has CDR1 SNHLY and CDR2 FYNNEI. The CDR3 covers 13 residues. In DNA, the CDR3 is TGTATATCGAAGGACAGGCGATACGGGGAGCTGTTTTTT. Its protein is CISKDRRYGELFF.

This chain uses TRBV7-9 with TRBJ2-2, with TRBD2 matching 10 bases. With V trimmed by 5 bases and J by 5 bases, 8 bases remained unmatched. The CDR3 length is 16 residues. In germline, CDR1 is SEHNR, CDR2 FQNEAQ (reference sequence). CDR3 loop: CASSQGLAEVTGELFF. DNA for the CDR3: TGTGCCAGCAGCCAAGGACTAGCGGAGGTGACCGGGGAGCTGTTTTTT.

In DNA, the CDR3 is TGTGCCAGCAGTTTCGGGGGGGCTCAGCCCCAGCATTTT. Protein: CASSFGGAQPQHF. The chain uses TRBV27 and TRBJ1-5, with a possible D match to TRBD1 (6 bases). V lost 3 bases and J 6 bases, leaving 9 bases between the germline ends. The CDR3 sequence is 13 residues long. CDR1 is MNHEY, CDR2 SMNVEV, per germline (reference sequence).

As for this clone: This CDR3 is also generated by other DNA sequences in the sample. The genes are TRBV4-1 and TRBJ2-3; TRBD1 agrees at 9 bases. J gave up 0 bases and V 1 base, and 2 bases lay outside the gene matches. This CDR3 spans 16 amino acids. Germline loops: CDR1 MGHRA, CDR2 YSYEKL. CDR3 in DNA: TGCGCCAGCAGCCAAGGGACAGGGGCTAGCACAGATACGCAGTATTTT. Protein: CASSQGTGASTDTQYF.

The chain has TRBV6-1 and TRBJ1-5; D uncertain. Germline V gene lookup returns CDR1 MNHNS and CDR2 SASEGT. V lost 6 bases and J lost 4, with 10 bases in between. CDR3 length: 13 residues. This chain's CDR3 is CASRREGNQPQHF. CDR3 DNA: TGTGCCAGCAGACGGGAGGGAAATCAGCCCCAGCATTTT.

V usage is TRBV6-1 and J usage is TRBJ2-3; D is perhaps TRBD1 (5 bases). V dropped 8 bases and J dropped 2 bases, with 17 bases sitting between them. The CDR3 covers 15 residues. Germline assignment: CDR1 MNHNS and CDR2 SASEGT. The CDR3 protein is CASSRRGRDTDTQYF. In nucleotides, the CDR3 is TGTGCCAGCTCCAGAAGGGGCAGGGACACAGATACGCAGTATTTT.

The gene calls are TRBV28 and TRBJ2-7; D is uncertain. With 2 bases removed from V and 1 base from J, the gap between germline ends came to 12 bases. This CDR3 is built from 15 residues. Germline V gene sequence: CDR1 MDHEN, CDR2 SYDVKM. Here the CDR3 reads CASSLGSGQSYEQYF. The CDR3, as DNA: TGTGCCAGCAGTTTAGGATCCGGCCAGTCCTACGAGCAGTACTTC.

The gene calls are TRBV10-2 and TRBJ1-5; 7 bases fit TRBD1. V was pared by 8 bases and J by 3 bases, with 10 bases of the junction left unmatched. Germline V CDR1 and CDR2: WSHSY, SAAADI. The length of the CDR3 is 15 residues. The CDR3 reads CASAQGTVNNQPQHF. The CDR3 DNA is TGCGCCAGCGCACAAGGGACAGTTAACAATCAGCCCCAGCATTTT.

A word on this clone: The sample carries other DNA sequences with the same CDR3. The rearrangement uses TRBV2 and TRBJ2-1; 7 nucleotides line up with TRBD2. Per germline, CDR1 SNHLY and CDR2 FYNNEI. The V gene end was trimmed by 11 bases and the J gene end by 0 bases; junction bases not matched to a gene: 7. The CDR3 runs to 14 residues. CDR3 region: CASRGGSSYNEQFF. Written as DNA, the CDR3 is TGTGCCTCCCGCGGCGGGAGCTCCTACAATGAGCAGTTCTTC.